The 31 T cell receptor beta chains below come from one sample, sequenced in a study of beta chain features in type 1 diabetes. Expressed TCRB transcripts were sequenced because the isolated RNA had all been reverse transcribed beforehand. Profiled with immunoSEQ multiplex PCR; TCRdb holds only in-frame clones, not every one. The table records about 300,000 clones, approximately 12% of them present only once. Their recognized antigens are unknown. Study-level results: Researchers report that Type 1 diabetes patients had moderately but significantly shorter TCRB CDR3s across all four CD4+ subsets.

Sequencing was carried out using naive CD4+ T cells from blood. Receptors were obtained from a woman between 18 and 29 years old with type 1 diabetes.

Written as DNA, the CDR3 is TGTGCCAGCAGCGTAGGTCCAAATGCCTACGAGCAGTACTTC. Translating gives CASSVGPNAYEQYF. The chain uses TRBV9 and TRBJ2-7; D unresolved. The length of the CDR3 is 14 residues. Per the germline V gene, CDR1 is SGDLS and CDR2 is YYNGEE. Deletions cut 0 bases from V and 2 bases from J, with 9 bases between.

This clone was seen more than once but under ten times. This chain uses TRBV29-1 with TRBJ2-3; no clear D gene. Trimming left V 4 bases short and J 0 bases short, with 11 bases between. CDR1 SQVTM and CDR2 ANQGSEA come from the germline V gene. CDR3 length: 14 residues. CDR3 amino acids: CSVVTAPSTDTQYF. Here the CDR3 DNA reads TGCAGCGTTGTAACAGCCCCTAGCACAGATACGCAGTATTTT.

This clone has just a few counts. The chain has TRBV6-6 and TRBJ2-7; 9 nucleotides agree with TRBD1. CDR1 and CDR2 (germline): MNHNY, SVGAGI (reference sequence). This CDR3 spans 15 amino acids. Unmatched junction bases numbered 5, after V lost 0 bases and J lost 5 bases. For the CDR3, the DNA is TGTGCCAGCAGTTACTCCTGGGACAGGGCCAACGAGCAGTACTTC. Encoded protein: CASSYSWDRANEQYF.

This chain uses TRBV7-2 with TRBJ2-4; 8 nucleotides line up with TRBD2. Germline values: CDR1 SGHTA, CDR2 FQGNSA. The CDR3 runs to 19 residues. The junction had 17 bases not matched to a gene; V was cut back by 1 base and J by 6 bases. This CDR3 is CASSLVAGGPSLPTNIQYF. The CDR3, as DNA: TGTGCCAGCAGCTTAGTTGCGGGAGGACCATCCCTTCCAACAAACATTCAGTACTTC. Variable domain in full (rest from reference TRBV7-2 and TRBJ2-4): GAGVSQSPSNKVTEKGKDVELRCDPISGHTALYWYRQSLGQGLEFLIYFQGNSAPDKSGLPSDRFSAERTGGSVSTLTIQRTQQEDSAVYLCASSLVAGGPSLPTNIQYFGAGTRLSVL.

The chain carries TRBV18 and TRBJ1-2, with D uncertain. CDR1 and CDR2 (germline): KGHSH, LQKENI. V gave up 6 bases and J gave up 2 bases, with 19 bases separating them. The CDR3 runs 16 residues. CDR3 coding DNA: TGTGCCAGCTCCGACCAGGAGGCCAGAATGAACTATGGCTACACCTTC. Its protein is CASSDQEARMNYGYTF.

This clone occurred a few times. This chain uses TRBV7-9 with TRBJ2-7; D is unclear. The V and J ends lost 5 bases and 3 bases respectively, with 5 bases between them. The CDR3 contains 11 residues. Germline loops: CDR1 SEHNR, CDR2 FQNEAQ (reference sequence). The CDR3 DNA reads TGTGCCAGCAGCAGCTACTACGAGCAGTACGTC. Residues: CASSSYYEQYV.

V gene TRBV25-1 combines with J gene TRBJ2-5; D may be TRBD2 (7 bases). The CDR3 covers 16 residues. The germline CDR1 and CDR2 sequences are MGHDK and SYGVNS. Trimming pared 5 bases from V and 7 bases from J, leaving 23 bases between. The CDR3 reads CASSPNRAGESWTQYF. CDR3 bases: TGTGCCAGCAGTCCGAACAGGGCGGGAGAGTCCTGGACCCAGTACTTC.

There are many counts of this clone. The gene calls are TRBV29-1 and TRBJ2-2, with 7 bases that match TRBD1. The J segment lost 7 bases and the V segment lost 3 bases, leaving 5 bases of the junction unmatched. The CDR3 is 13 amino acids. Germline lookup yields CDR1 SQVTM and CDR2 ANQGSEA. The CDR3 spells CSVEKGASGELFF. The CDR3 nucleotides read TGCAGCGTTGAGAAGGGGGCCAGCGGGGAGCTGTTTTTT.

This clone was detected a few times. The genes are TRBV18 and TRBJ2-7; 7 bases fit TRBD1. This CDR3 has 14 amino acids. V gave up 0 bases and J gave up 4 bases; unmatched junction bases: 3. Germline lookup yields CDR1 KGHSH and CDR2 LQKENI. The CDR3 DNA follows: TGTGCCAGCTCACCACCGGACAGGCCATACGAGCAGTACGTC. It translates to CASSPPDRPYEQYV.

This chain connects TRBV29-1 to TRBJ2-2, with 14 bases matching TRBD2. Looked up from germline, CDR1 is SQVTM and CDR2 is ANQGSEA. This CDR3 is 16 amino acids long. The J segment lost 4 bases and the V segment lost 4 bases, leaving 5 bases of the junction unmatched. The CDR3: CSVGGTSGRITGELFF. The CDR3 nucleotides are TGCAGCGTTGGGGGGACTAGCGGGAGAATCACCGGGGAGCTGTTTTTT.

This clone was counted only a few times. The rearrangement joins TRBV5-6 to TRBJ2-1; possibly TRBD2 for D (6 bases). V was pared by 3 bases and J by 4 bases, with 8 bases between. Germline values: CDR1 SGHDT, CDR2 YYEEEE. CDR3 length: 13 amino acids. The CDR3 here is CASSWDFYNEQFF. The CDR3, as DNA: TGTGCCAGCAGCTGGGACTTTTACAATGAGCAGTTCTTC.

This clone was observed a handful of times. The chain couples TRBV20-1 to TRBJ2-2; 7 bases agree with TRBD2. This CDR3 spans 11 amino acids. CDR1 is DFQATT, CDR2 SNEGSKA, per germline (reference sequence). With 5 bases clipped from V and 6 bases from J, the junction kept 0 bases outside the gene matches. The CDR3 region is CSAAGAGELFF. The CDR3 DNA reads TGCAGTGCTGCGGGAGCCGGGGAGCTGTTTTTT.

This clone was recorded a few times. V and J are TRBV18 and TRBJ1-1; 8 nucleotides align to TRBD1. V shed 2 bases, J shed 1 base, and the junction held 6 bases outside the gene matches. The germline gives CDR1 KGHSH, CDR2 LQKENI. CDR3 size: 16 residues. The CDR3 DNA reads as TGTGCCAGCTCACCAGCGACAGGGGTGGAGAACACTGAAGCTTTCTTT. Translating gives CASSPATGVENTEAFF.

The V and J genes are TRBV5-1 and TRBJ2-2, with 9 positions matching TRBD1. The germline V gene encodes CDR1 SGHRS and CDR2 YFSETQ. The CDR3 covers 16 residues. The V and J ends lost 2 bases and 5 bases, in that order; junction bases with no gene match: 7. The CDR3 sequence is CASSLPGTGQTGELFF. The CDR3 nucleotides read TGCGCCAGCAGCTTACCCGGGACAGGGCAGACCGGGGAGCTGTTTTTT.

V is TRBV6-5 and J is TRBJ2-2; D is possibly TRBD2 (6 bases). This CDR3 contains 15 residues. V was cut by 5 bases and J by 1 base, with 11 bases left in between. The germline CDR1 and CDR2 sequences are MNHEY and SVGAGI. The CDR3 bases are TGTGCCAGCAGTCTCCCCGGGGGGAACACCGGGGAGCTGTTTTTT. Its translation: CASSLPGGNTGELFF.

V usage is TRBV6-5 and J usage is TRBJ1-5; possibly TRBD1 for D (6 bases). The V gene's germline CDR1 is MNHEY and CDR2 SVGAGI. There are 13 residues in the CDR3. The V gene lost 6 bases and the J gene lost 5 bases, with 11 bases spanning the gap. CDR3 coding DNA: TGTGCCAGCAGGACAGGATCGGATCAGCCCCAGCATTTT. Encoded protein: CASRTGSDQPQHF.

This clone was seen a handful of times. This chain uses TRBV7-9 with TRBJ2-7, with TRBD2 matching 10 bases. J was trimmed by 3 bases and V by 2 bases; bases with no gene match: 4. Germline CDR1 SEHNR, CDR2 FQNEAQ (reference sequence). The CDR3 runs to 15 residues. This chain's CDR3 is CASSLLGLASYEQYF. CDR3 DNA: TGTGCCAGCAGCTTATTGGGACTAGCGAGCTACGAGCAGTACTTC.

Notes on this clone: Within the sample, other DNA sequences also encode this same CDR3. The chain recombines TRBV5-4 with TRBJ2-1; maybe TRBD2 (6 bases). From germline, CDR1 is SGHNT and CDR2 YYREEE (reference sequence). This CDR3 contains 15 residues. V was trimmed by 4 bases and J by 0 bases, leaving 11 bases between them. CDR3 DNA sequence: TGTGCCAGCAGCCGTAGCGGAAGCTCCTACAATGAGCAGTTCTTC. Amino acid sequence: CASSRSGSSYNEQFF.

The chain recombines TRBV30 with TRBJ2-3; possible D gene TRBD1, 5 bases. In germline, CDR1 is GTSNPN, CDR2 SVGIG (reference sequence). The V end lost 5 bases, the J end lost 3 bases, and 12 bases lay between the germline ends. The length of the CDR3 is 13 residues. The CDR3 sequence is CAWDRKYTDTQYF. The CDR3 nucleotides read TGTGCCTGGGACAGAAAATATACAGATACGCAGTATTTT. Full variable domain (rest looked up from reference TRBV30 and TRBJ2-3): SQTIHQWPATLVQPVGSPLSLECTVEGTSNPNLYWYRQAAGRGLQLLFYSVGIGQISSEVPQNLSASRPQDRQFILSSKKLLLSDSGFYLCAWDRKYTDTQYFGPGTRLTVL.

The chain links TRBV13 to TRBJ1-4, with TRBD1 matching 7 bases. The CDR3 has 16 amino acids. Germline-derived CDR1 and CDR2 are PRHDT and FYEKMQ (reference sequence). With V trimmed by 5 bases and J by 0 bases, 6 bases remained unmatched. In DNA form, the CDR3 reads TGTGCCAGCAGCCTCAGGGGGAAAGCAACTAATGAAAAACTGTTTTTT. It is translated as CASSLRGKATNEKLFF. The whole variable domain, filled in from reference TRBV13 and TRBJ1-4, reads AAGVIQSPRHLIKEKRETATLKCYPIPRHDTVYWYQQGPGQDPQFLISFYEKMQSDKGSIPDRFSAQQFSDYHSELNMSSLELGDSALYFCASSLRGKATNEKLFFGSGTQLSVL.

On this clone itself: The sample contains more than one DNA sequence encoding this CDR3. The chain carries TRBV11-3 and TRBJ2-5; D might be TRBD2 (5 bases). CDR3 length: 11 residues. CDR1 SGHNT and CDR2 YENEEA come from the germline V gene. V was shortened by 5 bases and J by 5 bases, with 6 bases between the two germline ends. The CDR3 DNA follows: TGTGCCAGCAGCCCGGGGGAGACCCAGTACTTC. Translation gives CASSPGETQYF.

The chain is built from TRBV19 and TRBJ1-5, with D unclear. Germline lookup yields CDR1 LNHDA and CDR2 SQIVND (reference sequence). CDR3 length: 14 amino acids. Trimming shortened V by 10 bases and J by 2 bases, and 15 bases separated the two germline ends. The CDR3 loop reads CATIARGGNQPQHF. Here the CDR3 DNA reads TGTGCCACCATAGCTCGGGGTGGCAATCAGCCCCAGCATTTT.

The chain is built from TRBV7-2 and TRBJ2-6; 7 positions agree with TRBD1. Trimming took 5 bases from V and 4 from J; bases not matched to a gene: 5. The germline CDR1 and CDR2 sequences are SGHTA and FQGNSA. This CDR3 has 15 amino acids. In DNA form, the CDR3 reads TGTGCCAGCAGCCCGCAGGGGGTAGGGGCCAACGTCCTGACTTTC. This sequence encodes CASSPQGVGANVLTF.

This clone was observed a few times. The chain joins TRBV7-9 to TRBJ2-7; unclear D gene. There are 13 residues in the CDR3. The germline V and J ends were trimmed by 1 base and 7 bases, with 11 bases remaining between them. Looked up from germline, CDR1 is SEHNR and CDR2 is FQNEAQ (reference sequence). CDR3 sequence: CASSLDWAGEQYV. The CDR3 nucleotides read TGTGCCAGCAGCTTAGATTGGGCAGGTGAGCAGTACGTC.

V is TRBV29-1 and J is TRBJ1-5, with a weak D call TRBD1 (6 bases). The CDR3 is 12 residues long. Germline values: CDR1 SQVTM, CDR2 ANQGSEA. V was trimmed by 4 bases and J by 2 bases, leaving 6 bases between them. CDR3 nucleotides: TGCAGCGTTGGGACAGGCAATCAGCCCCAGCATTTT. This translates into CSVGTGNQPQHF.

The chain uses TRBV6-5 and TRBJ2-1; tentative D call: TRBD2 (5 bases). Looked up from germline, CDR1 is MNHEY and CDR2 is SVGAGI. The CDR3 has 13 amino acids. Trimming removed 6 bases at V and 10 bases at J, with 16 bases between. The CDR3 spells CASSYTAGSEQFF. CDR3 DNA: TGTGCCAGCAGCTACACCGCGGGCAGCGAGCAGTTCTTC.

Here the CDR3 DNA reads TGTGCCATCAGCCCGCCTTCGGCTAGCGGGAGGGCCATGGATGAGCAGTTCTTC. This gives the protein CAISPPSASGRAMDEQFF. J is TRBJ2-1 and V is TRBV10-3; 12 bases are a match to TRBD2. The V and J ends lost 6 bases and 8 bases, in that order; junction bases with no gene match: 17. CDR1 and CDR2 from the germline V gene are ENHRY and SYGVKD. This CDR3 has 18 residues.

This clone has more than one count but fewer than ten. The chain links TRBV11-2 to TRBJ2-3, with 15 bases identical to TRBD2. In germline, CDR1 is SGHAT, CDR2 FQNNGV. The CDR3 runs to 17 residues. V was pared by 4 bases and J by 5 bases, with 7 bases of the junction left unmatched. The CDR3 is CASSWTGLAGGGDTQYF. The DNA for the CDR3 is TGTGCCAGCAGCTGGACGGGACTAGCGGGAGGAGGAGATACGCAGTATTTT. The whole variable domain, remainder taken from reference TRBV11-2 and TRBJ2-3, is EAGVAQSPRYKIIEKRQSVAFWCNPISGHATLYWYQQILGQGPKLLIQFQNNGVVDDSQLPKDRFSAERLKGVDSTLKIQPAKLEDSAVYLCASSWTGLAGGGDTQYFGPGTRLTVL.

The sample holds a few counts of this clone. The J gene is TRBJ2-1, the V gene TRBV19; perhaps TRBD2 as D (5 bases). The V and J ends lost 5 bases and 9 bases respectively, with 8 bases between them. CDR3 length: 11 amino acids. CDR1 LNHDA and CDR2 SQIVND come from the germline V gene (reference sequence). CDR3 nucleotide sequence: TGTGCCAGTAGTGCCGAGGGTGAGCAGTTCTTC. It encodes CASSAEGEQFF.

The table lists this clone with a few counts. This rearrangement joins TRBV28 to TRBJ2-7, with 9 bases identical to TRBD1. The junction had 7 bases not matched to a gene; V was cut back by 6 bases and J by 1 base. This CDR3 has 15 residues. CDR1 MDHEN and CDR2 SYDVKM come from the germline V gene. The CDR3 bases are TGTGCCAGCAGCGAACCGGGACAGGGTTCCTACGAGCAGTACTTC. Translation gives CASSEPGQGSYEQYF.

The rearrangement uses TRBV4-2 and TRBJ2-7; 8 bases are a match to TRBD1. The CDR3 runs to 13 residues. V gave up 6 bases and J gave up 5 bases; unmatched junction bases: 6. The germline CDR1 and CDR2 sequences are LGHNA and YNFKEQ. CDR3 residues: CASSGQGQDEQYF. The CDR3 nucleotides are TGTGCCAGCAGTGGACAGGGACAAGACGAGCAGTACTTC.